This T cell receptor beta chain was sequenced in a study of regulatory T cells in long-lasting Graves disease. For the study at large: To qualify as persistent, Graves' disease required over 5 years of antithyroid drugs with positive TSH receptor antibodies.

For TCR beta, libraries came from iRepertoire HTBI primers and Arm-PCR of CDR3 regions. TCRdb fed the multiplex PCR reads into MiXCR, producing one record per CDR3 protein. The sample carries a few hundred thousand distinct CDR3 sequences, roughly 21% recorded once. Study findings and constraints: In persistent patients, shared public clonotypes (about 2,800) outnumbered those in new patients (almost 1,000). Persistent disease showed a preference for TRBV28, TRBJ1-2 and TRBJ2-5.

As for time point: persistent/refractory GD, antithyroid drugs over 5 years with positive TRAb. PBMC-derived RNA was used for the TCR library. Under American Thyroid Association guidelines, Graves' disease was diagnosed. The CDR3 extends over 14 amino acids. Germline-derived CDR1 and CDR2 are MNHEY and SVGAGI. With 0 bases removed from V and 7 bases from J, the gap between germline ends came to 10 bases. There are many counts of this clonotype. The antigen is unknown. This chain joins TRBV6-5 and TRBJ1-5; no firm D call. The source material was peripheral blood mononuclear cells (PBMCs), sampled when the disease was refractory, from a patient treated with antithyroid drugs. The sequence came from a female donor with Graves disease. CDR3 bases: TGTGCCAGCAGTTACTCGGCGGGAGGCCAGCCCCAGCATTTT. Its translation: CASSYSAGGQPQHF.